This T cell receptor beta chain came from a study of blood T cell repertoires in COVID-19. In the original processing: Estimated nucleated cell counts came from reference gene primer amplification. Only in-frame clones appear in the TCRdb table, and some are missing; sequencing was by immunoSEQ multiplex PCR. V, J and clone size are those of that table, while D and trimming were read from the DNA. Counted here are fewer than 150,000 clones, 70% to 90% occurring once; the ten biggest clones make up 3% to 3.5%. The germline gives CDR1 LGHNA, CDR2 YNFKEQ. With V trimmed by 0 bases and J by 4 bases, 8 bases remained unmatched. CDR3 length: 17 amino acids.

Specimen: peripheral blood. The clonotype originates from a man aged 35 to 55 with acute or convalescent COVID-19. The gene calls are TRBV4-2 and TRBJ2-1; 8 positions agree with TRBD2. The DNA for the CDR3 is TGTGCCAGCAGCCAAGATCTAACTAGCGGCGTTTACAATGAGCAGTTCTTC. Translating gives CASSQDLTSGVYNEQFF.